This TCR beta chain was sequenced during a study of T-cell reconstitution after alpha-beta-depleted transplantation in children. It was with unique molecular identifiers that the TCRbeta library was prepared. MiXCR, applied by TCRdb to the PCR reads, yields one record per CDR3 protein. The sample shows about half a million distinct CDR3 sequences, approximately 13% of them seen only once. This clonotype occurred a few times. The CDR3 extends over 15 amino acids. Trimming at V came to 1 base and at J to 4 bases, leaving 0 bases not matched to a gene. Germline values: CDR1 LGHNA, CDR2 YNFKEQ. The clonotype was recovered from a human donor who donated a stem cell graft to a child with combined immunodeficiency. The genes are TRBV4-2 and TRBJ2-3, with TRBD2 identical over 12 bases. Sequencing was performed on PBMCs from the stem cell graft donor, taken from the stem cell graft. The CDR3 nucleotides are TGTGCCAGCAGCCAAGCTAGCGGGGGGGCAGATACGCAGTATTTT. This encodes CASSQASGGADTQYF.